The 30 T cell receptor beta chains below come from one sample, sequenced in a study of cytomegalovirus exposure and HLA in healthy donors. The PCR employed 60 Vbeta primers together with 13 Jbeta primers. Assay: immunoSEQ multiplex PCR; the TCRdb copy retains only in-frame clones and omits some. The data hold some 110,000 clones, with around three quarters observed a single time. The sequenced sample was PBMCs. The receptor set was obtained from a woman under 40 in good health and CMV-seronegative.

The chain recombines TRBV29-1 with TRBJ1-1, with D perhaps TRBD1 (5 bases). Trimming took 1 base from V and 2 from J, leaving 14 bases between them. CDR1 is SQVTM and CDR2 is ANQGSEA in the germline V gene. The length of the CDR3 is 15 residues. The CDR3 reads CSVEGRGRGNTEAFF. CDR3 DNA: TGCAGCGTTGAAGGTCGCGGTAGGGGTAACACTGAAGCTTTCTTT.

In this sample, this clone turned up a few times. The V and J genes are TRBV7-9 and TRBJ1-1, with a tentative D call TRBD1 (6 bases). This CDR3 comprises 17 residues. V was cut by 4 bases and J by 6 bases, with 24 bases left in between. Per germline, CDR1 SEHNR and CDR2 FQNEAQ (reference sequence). Here the CDR3 reads CASSSFPQGYADSEAFF. In DNA, the CDR3 is TGTGCCAGCAGCTCATTTCCTCAGGGGTACGCCGACTCTGAAGCTTTCTTT. The complete variable domain, with remaining parts taken from reference TRBV7-9 and TRBJ1-1, reads DTGVSQNPRHKITKRGQNVTFRCDPISEHNRLYWYRQTLGQGPEFLTYFQNEAQLEKSRLLSDRFSAERPKGSFSTLEIQRTEQGDSAMYLCASSSFPQGYADSEAFFGQGTRLTVV.

The gene calls are TRBV5-1 and TRBJ1-2; TRBD1 agrees at 7 bases. V gave up 1 base and J gave up 5 bases; unmatched junction bases: 5. CDR3 size: 14 residues. CDR1 SGHRS and CDR2 YFSETQ come from the germline V gene. CDR3 sequence: CASSLIRDSYGYTF. CDR3 nucleotides: TGCGCCAGCAGCTTGATTAGGGACAGTTATGGCTACACCTTC.

The chain links TRBV5-1 to TRBJ1-2; D perhaps matches TRBD1 (5 bases). This CDR3 is built from 12 residues. The V gene's germline CDR1 is SGHRS and CDR2 YFSETQ. The V end was cut by 4 bases, the J end by 5 bases, with 9 bases between. The CDR3 loop reads CASSQDRYGYTF. The CDR3 DNA follows: TGCGCCAGCAGCCAAGACAGATATGGCTACACCTTC.

As regards this clone: At the DNA level, this CDR3 is encoded by other sequences in the same sample as well. The V call is TRBV30, the J call TRBJ1-3; no reliable D call. CDR3 length equals 14 residues. Deletions cut 2 bases from V and 0 bases from J, with 8 bases between. Germline CDR1 GTSNPN, CDR2 SVGIG (reference sequence). CDR3 region: CAWSPGSSGNTIYF. The CDR3 DNA is TGTGCCTGGAGTCCGGGAAGCTCTGGAAACACCATATATTTT.

The chain links TRBV4-2 to TRBJ2-2; tentative D call: TRBD2 (6 bases). The V end lost 0 bases, the J end lost 5 bases, and 19 bases lay between the germline ends. Germline lookup yields CDR1 LGHNA and CDR2 YNFKEQ. The CDR3 sequence is 18 residues long. The CDR3 coding sequence is TGTGCCAGCAGCCAAGATCCTGCCCCACTAGCCGGGACCGGGGAGCTGTTTTTT. Translating it yields CASSQDPAPLAGTGELFF.

The V and J genes are TRBV15 and TRBJ2-2; D gene uncertain. The germline V and J ends were trimmed by 0 bases and 4 bases, with 9 bases remaining between them. Germline CDR1 reads LNHNV; CDR2 reads YYDKDF (reference sequence). The length of the CDR3 is 15 residues. The DNA of the CDR3 is TGTGCCACCAGCAGAGATAGCACGACCACCGGGGAGCTGTTTTTT. As protein: CATSRDSTTTGELFF.

The J gene is TRBJ2-1, the V gene TRBV9; 9 positions agree with TRBD2. Trimming removed 2 bases from V and 8 bases from J; junction bases left unmatched: 11. Per the germline V gene, CDR1 is SGDLS and CDR2 is YYNGEE. The CDR3 spans 16 residues. CDR3 bases: TGTGCCAGCAGCGTTGGTAGCGGGAGTCCTGTCGATGAGCAGTTCTTC. This sequence encodes CASSVGSGSPVDEQFF.

V gene TRBV5-1 combines with J gene TRBJ1-1; no reliable D call. The germline V and J ends were trimmed by 0 bases and 1 base, with 10 bases remaining between them. Germline-derived CDR1 and CDR2 are SGHRS and YFSETQ. The CDR3 consists of 15 residues. As DNA, the CDR3 is TGCGCCAGCAGCTTGGTTGCAGGAGGGAACACTGAAGCTTTCTTT. It codes for CASSLVAGGNTEAFF.

The chain links TRBV18 to TRBJ2-1; weak D call: TRBD2 (6 bases). This CDR3 spans 14 amino acids. Germline lookup yields CDR1 KGHSH and CDR2 LQKENI. Deletions cut 6 bases from V and 10 bases from J, with 19 bases between. The DNA of the CDR3 is TGTGCCAGCTCGCTCGGAATAGCGGAGAGAGAGCAGTTCTTC. It is translated as CASSLGIAEREQFF.

This clone was detected a few times. The chain couples TRBV4-3 to TRBJ1-2; D uncertain. The V gene lost 1 base and the J gene lost 8 bases, with 20 bases spanning the gap. The germline gives CDR1 LGHNA, CDR2 YSLEER. CDR3 length: 16 residues. This CDR3 reads CASSQAGGEGLGGYTF. The CDR3 DNA is TGCGCCAGCAGCCAAGCCGGCGGGGAGGGTCTCGGAGGCTACACCTTC.

The table lists this clone with a few counts. The V call is TRBV29-1, the J call TRBJ1-5; D ambiguous. CDR3 length: 13 residues. With 6 bases removed from V and 8 bases from J, the gap between germline ends came to 17 bases. Germline values: CDR1 SQVTM, CDR2 ANQGSEA. CDR3 residues: CSVRATAGEPQHF. In DNA form, the CDR3 reads TGCAGCGTCCGTGCCACAGCGGGCGAGCCCCAGCATTTT.

The chain has TRBV6-5 and TRBJ1-1, with a possible D match to TRBD1 (5 bases). V was pared by 6 bases and J by 4 bases, with 18 bases between. CDR1 and CDR2 (germline): MNHEY, SVGAGI. CDR3 length: 15 residues. The CDR3 loop is CASRPGRGMGTEAFF. In nucleotides, the CDR3 is TGTGCCAGCAGACCCGGGCGGGGGATGGGCACTGAAGCTTTCTTT.

V is TRBV10-3 and J is TRBJ1-1; 7 bases line up with TRBD1. In germline, CDR1 is ENHRY, CDR2 SYGVKD. The CDR3 runs to 14 residues. The ends lost 0 bases at V and 7 bases at J; junction bases unmatched: 5. The CDR3 reads CAISESTGQLEAFF. As DNA, the CDR3 is TGTGCCATCAGTGAGTCGACGGGACAGCTTGAAGCTTTCTTT.

This clone was counted between two and nine times. The rearrangement uses TRBV6-6 and TRBJ1-4; 8 bases agree with TRBD1. The germline V gene encodes CDR1 MNHNY and CDR2 SVGAGI (reference sequence). Unmatched junction bases numbered 2, after V lost 5 bases and J lost 0 bases. The CDR3 runs to 15 residues. The CDR3 DNA follows: TGTGCCAGCAGTACACAGGGGGCAACTAATGAAAAACTGTTTTTT. Translation: CASSTQGATNEKLFF.

This sequence joins TRBV9 and TRBJ1-1, with D perhaps matching TRBD1 (5 bases). Trimming shortened V by 3 bases and J by 1 base, and 16 bases separated the two germline ends. CDR1 is SGDLS and CDR2 is YYNGEE in the germline V gene. CDR3 length: 16 residues. The CDR3 nucleotides are TGTGCCAGCAGCGCGGGGGGGGGTGCCCAGAACACTGAAGCTTTCTTT. This codes for CASSAGGGAQNTEAFF.

J is TRBJ2-7 and V is TRBV30; TRBD1 aligns across 10 bases. Germline V CDR1 and CDR2: GTSNPN, SVGIG (reference sequence). CDR3 length: 15 amino acids. Trimming removed 2 bases from V and 3 bases from J; junction bases left unmatched: 7. CDR3 region: CAWSRRDRGYYEQYF. CDR3 sequence (DNA): TGTGCCTGGAGTCGCCGGGACAGGGGATACTACGAGCAGTACTTC.

This rearrangement joins TRBV2 to TRBJ1-1; 7 nucleotides align to TRBD1. Trimming cost V 4 bases and J 1 base; bases outside gene matches: 9. The CDR3 consists of 16 residues. CDR1 and CDR2 (germline): SNHLY, FYNNEI. CDR3 sequence reads: CASSGGDSWPNTEAFF. The CDR3 coding sequence is TGTGCCAGCAGTGGAGGGGACAGCTGGCCGAACACTGAAGCTTTCTTT.

In this sample, this clone turned up a few times. The rearrangement joins TRBV27 to TRBJ1-1; possible D gene TRBD1, 6 bases. The CDR3 is made up of 14 amino acids. Looked up from germline, CDR1 is MNHEY and CDR2 is SMNVEV (reference sequence). The V end lost 5 bases, the J end lost 0 bases, and 10 bases lay between the germline ends. Here the CDR3 reads CASSLQGVNTEAFF. CDR3 nucleotides: TGTGCCAGCAGTCTACAGGGAGTGAACACTGAAGCTTTCTTT.

This chain links TRBV5-1 with TRBJ1-1, with unresolved D. In germline, CDR1 is SGHRS, CDR2 YFSETQ. V gave up 4 bases and J gave up 3 bases, with 7 bases separating them. The CDR3 is 12 amino acids. CDR3 loop: CASSDSYTEAFF. In nucleotides, the CDR3 is TGCGCCAGCAGCGATAGCTACACTGAAGCTTTCTTT.

In this sample, this clone turned up once. The CDR3 DNA reads as TGCGCCAGCAGCTTGGGGGGACTAGCGGGGCCACAAATAGAGCAGTTCTTC. Translated, it gives CASSLGGLAGPQIEQFF. The V gene is TRBV5-1, the J gene TRBJ2-1, with 13 bases lining up with TRBD2. Germline loops: CDR1 SGHRS, CDR2 YFSETQ. The CDR3 is 17 amino acids. V shed 0 bases, J shed 10 bases, and the junction held 10 bases outside the gene matches.

J is TRBJ1-2 and V is TRBV5-1, with 7 bases lining up with TRBD1. The CDR3 consists of 17 residues. Trimming at V came to 0 bases and at J to 5 bases, leaving 13 bases not matched to a gene. Germline loops: CDR1 SGHRS, CDR2 YFSETQ. The CDR3 bases are TGCGCCAGCAGCTTGGTAACCCGGGACAGCTTCTATTATGGCTACACCTTC. It translates to CASSLVTRDSFYYGYTF.

The rearrangement uses TRBV6-6 and TRBJ2-5; TRBD2 matches 9 bases. Per the germline V gene, CDR1 is MNHNY and CDR2 is SVGAGI (reference sequence). This CDR3 contains 16 residues. V was pared by 2 bases and J by 4 bases, with 8 bases of the junction left unmatched. The CDR3 loop reads CASSYPAGGVRETQYF. CDR3 sequence (DNA): TGTGCCAGCAGTTACCCGGCGGGAGGGGTCAGAGAGACCCAGTACTTC.

The chain uses TRBV19 and TRBJ2-7; tentatively, D is TRBD1 (5 bases). Germline V lookup: CDR1 LNHDA, CDR2 SQIVND (reference sequence). The length of the CDR3 is 14 residues. Between the trimmed V and J ends, which lost 2 bases and 2 bases, there was a span of 10 bases. The CDR3 DNA reads TGTGCCAGTAGTATAACAGGAGAAGCCTACGAGCAGTACTTC. Residues: CASSITGEAYEQYF. The full variable domain, completed using reference TRBV19 and TRBJ2-7, is DGGITQSPKYLFRKEGQNVTLSCEQNLNHDAMYWYRQDPGQGLRLIYYSQIVNDFQKGDIAEGYSVSREKKESFPLTVTSAQKNPTAFYLCASSITGEAYEQYFGPGTRLTVT.

The chain recombines TRBV7-9 with TRBJ1-2, with TRBD1 matching over 7 bases. The junction had 10 bases not matched to a gene; V was cut back by 5 bases and J by 7 bases. Per germline, CDR1 SEHNR and CDR2 FQNEAQ (reference sequence). The CDR3 totals 14 residues. In nucleotides, the CDR3 is TGTGCCAGCAGCCCCTCGAGGGGGCTCGGTGGCTACACCTTC. Translated: CASSPSRGLGGYTF. Filled out from reference TRBV7-9 and TRBJ1-2, the complete variable domain reads DTGVSQNPRHKITKRGQNVTFRCDPISEHNRLYWYRQTLGQGPEFLTYFQNEAQLEKSRLLSDRFSAERPKGSFSTLEIQRTEQGDSAMYLCASSPSRGLGGYTFGSGTRLTVV.

The chain has TRBV7-2 and TRBJ1-4; weak D call: TRBD1 (5 bases). Germline CDR1 SGHTA, CDR2 FQGNSA. Trimming shortened V by 4 bases and J by 7 bases, and 7 bases separated the two germline ends. The CDR3 totals 12 residues. This chain's CDR3 is CASSSRAEKLFF. CDR3 nucleotides: TGTGCCAGCAGCTCCAGGGCTGAAAAACTGTTTTTT.

The chain carries TRBV6-1 and TRBJ1-5; no clear D gene. V dropped 2 bases and J dropped 9 bases, with 5 bases sitting between them. The length of the CDR3 is 11 residues. Germline V CDR1 and CDR2: MNHNS, SASEGT. This chain's CDR3 is CASSELLPQHF. The CDR3 DNA reads TGTGCCAGCAGTGAACTTCTGCCCCAGCATTTT.

The genes are TRBV2 and TRBJ2-7, with 8 positions matching TRBD1. Trimming removed 4 bases from V and 0 bases from J; junction bases left unmatched: 2. Germline CDR1 and CDR2: SNHLY and FYNNEI. This CDR3 is built from 14 residues. CDR3: CASSGTGSSYEQYF. CDR3 in DNA: TGTGCCAGCAGTGGGACAGGGAGCTCCTACGAGCAGTACTTC.

This clone was seen a few times. The J gene is TRBJ1-5, the V gene TRBV7-8; maybe TRBD1 (6 bases). Per germline, CDR1 SGHVS and CDR2 FQNEAQ. V dropped 5 bases and J dropped 5 bases, with 10 bases sitting between them. The CDR3 has 13 residues. CDR3 DNA: TGTGCCAGCAGCAACAGGGTGGATCAGCCCCAGCATTTT. Its protein product is CASSNRVDQPQHF.

The rearrangement uses TRBV6-1 and TRBJ1-5; 8 nucleotides agree with TRBD1. The CDR3 extends over 15 amino acids. The V gene's germline CDR1 is MNHNS and CDR2 SASEGT. Trimming cost V 6 bases and J 4 bases; bases outside gene matches: 8. Written as DNA, the CDR3 is TGTGCCAGCAGAGACGTGCGACAGGGGAATCAGCCCCAGCATTTT. Translating gives CASRDVRQGNQPQHF.